The 21 T cell receptor beta chains below come from one sample, sequenced in a study of blood T cell repertoires in COVID-19. The assay was immunoSEQ multiplex PCR, and TCRdb's table has in-frame clones only and misses some. The table lists some 300,000 clones, around 90% of them singletons, with less than 2% in the top ten. The sample consisted of PBMCs or T cells enriched from blood (not recorded which). The receptors originated from a woman between 40 and 50 years old who had recovered from COVID-19.

This sequence joins TRBV25-1 and TRBJ1-3, with TRBD1 matching 7 bases. This CDR3 contains 14 residues. Trimming at V came to 6 bases and at J to 5 bases, leaving 7 bases not matched to a gene. Germline CDR1 MGHDK, CDR2 SYGVNS. The CDR3 is CASSHGTVRNTIYF. The CDR3 DNA is TGTGCCAGCAGCCACGGGACAGTCAGAAACACCATATATTTT.

The rearrangement links TRBV7-2 to TRBJ2-1; D is possibly TRBD1 (5 bases). This CDR3 region has 15 residues. V was shortened by 1 base and J by 4 bases, with 11 bases between the two germline ends. CDR1 and CDR2 (germline): SGHTA, FQGNSA. CDR3 nucleotides: TGTGCCAGCAGCTTAGTGACAGTCCAATACAATGAGCAGTTCTTC. Translating gives CASSLVTVQYNEQFF.

J is TRBJ2-5 and V is TRBV5-1; 7 bases match TRBD2. The germline V gene has CDR1 SGHRS and CDR2 YFSETQ. CDR3 length: 15 amino acids. The V and J ends lost 4 bases and 5 bases, in that order; junction bases with no gene match: 11. The CDR3 sequence is CASSQRGGLGETQYF. As DNA, the CDR3 is TGCGCCAGCAGCCAGCGGGGAGGATTGGGGGAGACCCAGTACTTC. Looking up the rest from reference TRBV5-1 and TRBJ2-5 gives the full variable domain: KAGVTQTPRYLIKTRGQQVTLSCSPISGHRSVSWYQQTPGQGLQFLFEYFSETQRNKGNFPGRFSGRQFSNSRSEMNVSTLELGDSALYLCASSQRGGLGETQYFGPGTRLLVL.

The rearrangement joins TRBV5-1 to TRBJ1-2; TRBD1 aligns across 8 bases. Per germline, CDR1 SGHRS and CDR2 YFSETQ. The CDR3 runs 14 residues. The junction had 4 bases not matched to a gene; V was cut back by 0 bases and J by 6 bases. CDR3 nucleotide sequence: TGCGCCAGCAGCTTGGGGGACAGGTTACATGGCTACACCTTC. Amino acid sequence: CASSLGDRLHGYTF.

This clone appeared once. This chain connects TRBV7-3 to TRBJ2-3; a weak D match, TRBD2 (6 bases). The ends were cut back, 5 bases at V and 2 bases at J, with 11 bases in the middle. This CDR3 region has 14 residues. Germline values: CDR1 SGHTA, CDR2 FQGTGA. DNA of the CDR3: TGTGCCAGCAGCCGCGGGACCCTCACAGATACGCAGTATTTT. Its protein is CASSRGTLTDTQYF.

The chain employs TRBV12-5 and TRBJ1-2; 8 bases fit TRBD1. The CDR3 consists of 13 residues. Germline CDR1 is LGHNT and CDR2 is FRNRAP. V shed 6 bases, J shed 4 bases, and the junction held 4 bases outside the gene matches. CDR3 bases: TGTGCTAGTGGGTTACAGGGGGTCTATGGCTACACCTTC. This codes for CASGLQGVYGYTF.

The CDR3 nucleotides are TGTGCCAGCAGCGCCGGGACAGGAGCCTACGAGCAGTACTTC. Protein product: CASSAGTGAYEQYF. J is TRBJ2-7 and V is TRBV6-5, with TRBD1 matching over 8 bases. CDR3 size: 14 residues. Germline CDR1 reads MNHEY; CDR2 reads SVGAGI. Trimming took 6 bases from V and 2 from J; bases not matched to a gene: 6.

The CDR3 bases are TGTGCCAGCAGCTGGGACAGGGCCTCTGGAAACACCATATATTTT. It yields the protein CASSWDRASGNTIYF. The chain couples TRBV13 to TRBJ1-3; 9 bases line up with TRBD1. Germline trimming cut 4 bases from V and 0 bases from J; bases unmatched to any gene: 1. The length of the CDR3 is 15 residues. The germline gives CDR1 PRHDT, CDR2 FYEKMQ (reference sequence).

This rearrangement joins TRBV5-6 to TRBJ1-5, with D unresolved. The V gene's germline CDR1 is SGHDT and CDR2 YYEEEE. V was shortened by 0 bases and J by 2 bases, with 15 bases between the two germline ends. The CDR3 runs 17 residues. CDR3 DNA sequence: TGTGCCAGCAGCTTGGCCCGGAAACTAGCGGGCAATCAGCCCCAGCATTTT. This encodes CASSLARKLAGNQPQHF.

This sequence joins TRBV6-5 and TRBJ2-7, with 9 positions matching TRBD1. Germline loops: CDR1 MNHEY, CDR2 SVGAGI. V gave up 7 bases and J gave up 5 bases; unmatched junction bases: 9. The CDR3 has 14 amino acids. The CDR3 DNA is TGTGCCAGCATTACAGGGGGCATCTACCACGAGCAGTACTTC. It yields the protein CASITGGIYHEQYF.

J is TRBJ1-5 and V is TRBV19, with 11 bases lining up with TRBD1. The CDR3 covers 16 residues. Germline V gives CDR1 LNHDA, CDR2 SQIVND (reference sequence). V was clipped by 6 bases and J by 3 bases; unmatched bases: 7. The CDR3 sequence: CASSRRDRGYNQPQHF. The CDR3 DNA reads TGTGCCAGTAGCAGGAGGGACAGGGGGTACAATCAGCCCCAGCATTTT. The full variable domain, its missing parts supplied by reference TRBV19 and TRBJ1-5, is DGGITQSPKYLFRKEGQNVTLSCEQNLNHDAMYWYRQDPGQGLRLIYYSQIVNDFQKGDIAEGYSVSREKKESFPLTVTSAQKNPTAFYLCASSRRDRGYNQPQHFGDGTRLSIL.

In its sample, this clone was seen once. The gene calls are TRBV2 and TRBJ1-5; a possible D gene is TRBD1 (5 bases). Trimming left V 6 bases short and J 1 base short, with 13 bases between. CDR3 length equals 15 residues. Looked up from germline, CDR1 is SNHLY and CDR2 is FYNNEI. The CDR3 DNA reads as TGTGCCAGCAGGGAGACAGAAATGAGCAATCAGCCCCAGCATTTT. Protein sequence: CASRETEMSNQPQHF.

The chain has TRBV4-2 and TRBJ1-2; 7 bases map to TRBD1. V was clipped by 2 bases and J by 4 bases; unmatched bases: 10. Germline CDR1 and CDR2: LGHNA and YNFKEQ. The length of the CDR3 is 16 residues. The CDR3 here is CASSQSLRDRTYGYTF. The CDR3 nucleotides are TGTGCCAGCAGCCAAAGTCTTCGGGACAGAACCTATGGCTACACCTTC.

The gene calls are TRBV6-5 and TRBJ1-2, with 7 bases that match TRBD1. With V trimmed by 6 bases and J by 14 bases, 18 bases remained unmatched. CDR1 and CDR2 from the germline V gene are MNHEY and SVGAGI. The CDR3 covers 14 residues. The CDR3 sequence: CASRPYSTGESFTF. The CDR3 DNA is TGTGCCAGCAGACCTTATAGCACAGGGGAATCATTTACCTTC.

The genes are TRBV7-2 and TRBJ2-5; 8 nucleotides align to TRBD1. J lost 2 bases, V lost 4 bases, and 6 bases had no gene match. The CDR3 extends over 15 amino acids. Per the germline V gene, CDR1 is SGHTA and CDR2 is FQGNSA. The CDR3 is CASSSTRGLQETQYF. The CDR3, as DNA: TGTGCCAGCAGCTCTACCAGGGGGCTTCAAGAGACCCAGTACTTC.

This sequence joins TRBV5-1 and TRBJ2-3, with 8 bases fitting TRBD1. The CDR3 has 14 amino acids. The trim removed 0 bases at V and 3 bases at J, leaving 0 bases unmatched. The germline CDR1 and CDR2 sequences are SGHRS and YFSETQ. CDR3 nucleotide sequence: TGCGCCAGCAGCTTGGACAGGGGGACAGATACGCAGTATTTT. This encodes CASSLDRGTDTQYF.

This chain links TRBV19 with TRBJ2-7; possibly TRBD2 for D (6 bases). V lost 5 bases to trimming and J lost 3 bases, with 11 bases between them. The germline gives CDR1 LNHDA, CDR2 SQIVND (reference sequence). The CDR3 totals 13 residues. CDR3 DNA sequence: TGTGCCAGTAGTCTGGGACTCGGCTACGAGCAGTACTTC. It codes for CASSLGLGYEQYF. Filled out from reference TRBV19 and TRBJ2-7, the complete variable domain reads DGGITQSPKYLFRKEGQNVTLSCEQNLNHDAMYWYRQDPGQGLRLIYYSQIVNDFQKGDIAEGYSVSREKKESFPLTVTSAQKNPTAFYLCASSLGLGYEQYFGPGTRLTVT.

The chain employs TRBV5-1 and TRBJ2-1, with TRBD2 as a possible D gene (5 bases). CDR1 is SGHRS and CDR2 is YFSETQ in the germline V gene. There are 14 residues in the CDR3. The V and J ends lost 0 bases and 4 bases respectively, with 8 bases between them. The CDR3 DNA follows: TGCGCCAGCAGCTTGGACGGGGAGTACAATGAGCAGTTCTTC. It specifies CASSLDGEYNEQFF.

This rearrangement joins TRBV2 to TRBJ1-6; D is unclear. The CDR3 has 13 residues. CDR1 and CDR2 (germline): SNHLY, FYNNEI. V dropped 5 bases and J dropped 7 bases, with 9 bases sitting between them. The CDR3 nucleotides read TGTGCCAGCAGTCCCCGACTGAATTCACCCCTCCACTTT. This gives the protein CASSPRLNSPLHF.

This chain connects TRBV18 to TRBJ1-1; no definite D call. V was trimmed by 3 bases and J by 4 bases, leaving 6 bases between them. This CDR3 comprises 12 residues. Germline CDR1 is KGHSH and CDR2 is LQKENI. The CDR3 nucleotides read TGTGCCAGCTCACCGGCGGTCACTGAAGCTTTCTTT. It is translated as CASSPAVTEAFF.

The chain has TRBV18 and TRBJ1-2; the match to TRBD1 covers 8 bases. Germline loops: CDR1 KGHSH, CDR2 LQKENI. The V gene end was trimmed by 2 bases and the J gene end by 5 bases; junction bases not matched to a gene: 4. The CDR3 length is 14 residues. The CDR3 region has the DNA TGTGCCAGCTCACCAGGGACAGGCGAGTATGGCTACACCTTC. Translated, it gives CASSPGTGEYGYTF.